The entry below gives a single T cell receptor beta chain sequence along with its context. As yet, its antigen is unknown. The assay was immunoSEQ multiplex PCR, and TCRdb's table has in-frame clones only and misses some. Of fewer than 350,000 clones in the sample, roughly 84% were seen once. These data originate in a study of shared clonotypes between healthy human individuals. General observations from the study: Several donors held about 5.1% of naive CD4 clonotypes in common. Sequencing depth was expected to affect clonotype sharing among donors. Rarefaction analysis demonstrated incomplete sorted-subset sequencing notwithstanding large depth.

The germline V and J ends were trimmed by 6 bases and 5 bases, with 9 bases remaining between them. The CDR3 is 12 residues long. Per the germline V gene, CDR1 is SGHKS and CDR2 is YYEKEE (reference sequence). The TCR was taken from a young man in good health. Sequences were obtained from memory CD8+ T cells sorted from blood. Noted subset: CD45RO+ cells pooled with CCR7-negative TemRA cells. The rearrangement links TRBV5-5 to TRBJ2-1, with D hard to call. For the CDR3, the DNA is TGTGCCAGCATCCAGAGTAACAATGAGCAGTTCTTC. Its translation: CASIQSNNEQFF.